Below, one T cell receptor beta chain is given with its context. The data were produced by immunoSEQ multiplex PCR, yet TCRdb's version contains in-frame clones alone and is incomplete. Here the sample spans approximately 85,000 clones, approximately 95% being singletons. The data derive from a study of technical replicates of blood from a handful of donors. CDR1 SQVTM and CDR2 ANQGSEA come from the germline V gene. The germline V and J ends were trimmed by 4 bases and 6 bases, with 9 bases remaining between them. The CDR3 has 11 residues. Sample: T cells isolated from PBMCs. This clonotype was obtained from a human donor in good health. This sequence joins TRBV29-1 and TRBJ1-2; D is uncertain. CDR3: CSVGGGNGYTF. Written as DNA, the CDR3 is TGCAGCGTTGGGGGAGGAAATGGCTACACCTTC. Full variable domain (outside the CDR3, taken from reference TRBV29-1 and TRBJ1-2): SAVISQKPSRDICQRGTSLTIQCQVDSQVTMMFWYRQQPGQSLTLIATANQGSEATYESGFVIDKFPISRPNLTFSTLTVSNMSPEDSSIYLCSVGGGNGYTFGSGTRLTVV.